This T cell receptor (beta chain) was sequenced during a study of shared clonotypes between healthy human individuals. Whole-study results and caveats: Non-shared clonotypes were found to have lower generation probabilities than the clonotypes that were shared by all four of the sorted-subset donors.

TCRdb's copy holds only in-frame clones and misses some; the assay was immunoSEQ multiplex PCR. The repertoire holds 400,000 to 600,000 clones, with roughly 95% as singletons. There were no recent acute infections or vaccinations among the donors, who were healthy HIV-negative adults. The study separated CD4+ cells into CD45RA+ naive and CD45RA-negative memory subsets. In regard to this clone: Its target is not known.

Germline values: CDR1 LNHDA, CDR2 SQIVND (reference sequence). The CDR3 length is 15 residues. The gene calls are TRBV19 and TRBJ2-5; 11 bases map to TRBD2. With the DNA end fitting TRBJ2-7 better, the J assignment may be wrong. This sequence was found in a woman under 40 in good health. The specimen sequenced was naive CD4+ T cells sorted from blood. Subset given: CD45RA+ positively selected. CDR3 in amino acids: CASRRTTSGAYEQYF. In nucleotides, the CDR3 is TGTGCCAGTAGGAGGACGACTAGCGGGGCTTACGAGCAGTACTTC.